Following are 3 T cell receptor beta chains from one sample sequenced in a study of control samples from healthy donors and cancer patients. The method was immunoSEQ multiplex PCR; TCRdb's version includes in-frame clones alone and lacks a portion of them. The profile shows around 93,000 clones, approximately 86% of them singletons. The sequenced sample consisted of blood. These receptors all come from a man aged 25 to 40 in good health.

V usage is TRBV24-1 and J usage is TRBJ2-5, with D perhaps TRBD1 (7 bases). Trimming took off 3 bases at V and 1 base at J, with 26 bases between the two ends. This CDR3 has 20 amino acids. Germline V gives CDR1 KGHDR, CDR2 SFDVKD. DNA of the CDR3: TGTGCCACCAGTGATGTCGGCCAGGGGGGTACTCCGGGACTCCAAGAGACCCAGTACTTC. As protein: CATSDVGQGGTPGLQETQYF.

The CDR3 reads CASSLFSGGPYNEQFF. DNA of the CDR3: TGTGCCAGCAGCCTTTTTTCGGGAGGGCCCTACAATGAGCAGTTCTTC. The J gene is TRBJ2-1, the V gene TRBV14; 8 positions agree with TRBD2. CDR1 is SGHDN and CDR2 is FVKESK in the germline V gene. The V and J ends lost 4 bases and 2 bases, in that order; junction bases with no gene match: 7. The CDR3 has 16 amino acids.

The chain has TRBV11-2 and TRBJ2-5; D is possibly TRBD1 (7 bases). Trimming removed 0 bases at V and 5 bases at J, with 13 bases between. There are 15 residues in the CDR3. Germline values: CDR1 SGHAT, CDR2 FQNNGV. CDR3 bases: TGTGCCAGCAGCTTAGACAGGGGGAGCGGGGAGACCCAGTACTTC. This gives the protein CASSLDRGSGETQYF.